Presented here are 32 T cell receptor beta chains from one specimen sequenced in a study of CD8 T cells in ankylosing spondylitis. Study results and caveats: What seemed typical of ankylosing spondylitis blood was a TCR beta motif built from 8 or 9 highly homologous variants.

For these receptors, no antigen is known. TCRdb re-derived calls from the 5' RACE reads in MiXCR, one entry per CDR3 protein. This table has about 800,000 distinct CDR3 sequences, about an eighth appearing once. The sequenced sample was blood, either unsorted or a sorted T cell fraction (not recorded which). The receptor source for this set is a male donor with ankylosing spondylitis.

A few counts support this clonotype. The chain combines TRBV20-1 with TRBJ1-1; D is unclear. Germline CDR1 reads DFQATT; CDR2 reads SNEGSKA (reference sequence). CDR3 length: 14 amino acids. Trimming pared 3 bases from V and 4 bases from J, leaving 15 bases between. The CDR3: CSARSSARGTEAFF. The CDR3, as DNA: TGCAGTGCTAGGTCCTCGGCTCGTGGCACTGAAGCTTTCTTT.

This clonotype was counted a few times. The rearrangement joins TRBV18 to TRBJ1-4; 9 nucleotides align to TRBD1. The length of the CDR3 is 12 residues. Germline CDR1 reads KGHSH; CDR2 reads LQKENI. V lost 3 bases and J lost 13; bases outside the gene matches: 3. DNA for the CDR3: TGTGCCAGCTCACCGGGACAGGGACTACTGTTTTTT. This gives the protein CASSPGQGLLFF.

This clonotype has just a few counts. The CDR3 coding sequence is TGTGCCAGCAGCCCTAGGGCAGGTCTAGAGACCCAGTACTTC. Translation: CASSPRAGLETQYF. The chain carries TRBV7-2 and TRBJ2-5; D remains ambiguous. CDR1 and CDR2 (germline): SGHTA, FQGNSA. This CDR3 is built from 14 residues. With 5 bases removed from V and 4 bases from J, the gap between germline ends came to 14 bases.

In regard to this clonotype: One end of the junction varies from germline; a read error may be responsible. The rearrangement joins TRBV5-1 to TRBJ2-1; 12 bases are shared with TRBD2. The CDR3 runs 16 residues. Per the germline V gene, CDR1 is SGHRS and CDR2 is YFSETQ. This CDR3 is CASSPLLAGGPDEQSF. Written as DNA, the CDR3 is TGCGCCAGCAGCCCTCTCCTAGCGGGAGGGCCGGATGAGCAGTCCTTC. The complete variable domain, with remaining parts taken from reference TRBV5-1 and TRBJ2-1, reads KAGVTQTPRYLIKTRGQQVTLSCSPISGHRSVSWYQQTPGQGLQFLFEYFSETQRNKGNFPGRFSGRQFSNSRSEMNVSTLELGDSALYLCASSPLLAGGPDEQSFGPGTRLTVL.

In this sample, this clonotype turned up a few times. V usage is TRBV7-9 and J usage is TRBJ1-4; D is unresolved. The V gene lost 5 bases and the J gene lost 4 bases, with 17 bases spanning the gap. In germline, CDR1 is SEHNR, CDR2 FQNEAQ (reference sequence). The CDR3 sequence is 16 residues long. CDR3 sequence reads: CASSLPRGLLNEKLFF. The CDR3 DNA is TGTGCCAGCAGCCTGCCACGCGGGCTGCTTAATGAAAAACTGTTTTTT. The full variable domain, completed using reference TRBV7-9 and TRBJ1-4, is DTGVSQNPRHKITKRGQNVTFRCDPISEHNRLYWYRQTLGQGPEFLTYFQNEAQLEKSRLLSDRFSAERPKGSFSTLEIQRTEQGDSAMYLCASSLPRGLLNEKLFFGSGTQLSVL.

This clonotype was found a few times. The chain combines TRBV4-1 with TRBJ1-2, with TRBD1 matching 9 bases. The trim removed 4 bases at V and 3 bases at J, leaving 6 bases unmatched. The germline V gene encodes CDR1 MGHRA and CDR2 YSYEKL. CDR3 length equals 15 residues. CDR3 nucleotides: TGCGCCAGCAGCCCTACACAGGGGGCTTACTATGGCTACACCTTC. Translating it yields CASSPTQGAYYGYTF.

This clonotype was recorded at least ten times. V and J are TRBV7-2 and TRBJ2-1; TRBD2 aligns across 7 bases. CDR1 is SGHTA and CDR2 is FQGNSA in the germline V gene. This CDR3 spans 14 amino acids. V gave up 11 bases and J gave up 4 bases; unmatched junction bases: 11. The CDR3 nucleotides read TGTGCCCGAACAGTCCGGGGGGAATACAATGAGCAGTTCTTC. As protein: CARTVRGEYNEQFF.

The chain recombines TRBV5-5 with TRBJ2-1; D is ambiguous. Trimming took 7 bases from V and 3 from J, leaving 14 bases between them. The germline gives CDR1 SGHKS, CDR2 YYEKEE (reference sequence). The CDR3 contains 14 residues. In nucleotides, the CDR3 is TGTGCCAGCGGCCCCGGGCTCCTCTACAATGAGCAGTTCTTC. Translation: CASGPGLLYNEQFF.

This clonotype showed up just a few times. The chain recombines TRBV29-1 with TRBJ2-7; TRBD1 agrees at 9 bases. The V gene end was trimmed by 7 bases and the J gene end by 3 bases; junction bases not matched to a gene: 7. This CDR3 contains 13 residues. Germline loops: CDR1 SQVTM, CDR2 ANQGSEA. The CDR3 region has the DNA TGCAGCGCTGCCGGGGGACAGGGCTACGAGCAGTACTTC. This sequence encodes CSAAGGQGYEQYF.

This clonotype was picked up a small number of times. J is TRBJ1-1 and V is TRBV20-1, with D unclear. CDR1 and CDR2 from the germline V gene are DFQATT and SNEGSKA (reference sequence). The CDR3 covers 14 residues. Trimming removed 3 bases at V and 3 bases at J, with 14 bases between. The CDR3 loop is CSARIGQSYTEAFF. Written as DNA, the CDR3 is TGCAGTGCTAGGATTGGTCAGTCGTACACTGAAGCTTTCTTT.

In its sample, this clonotype was seen a few times. The chain is built from TRBV18 and TRBJ2-5, with a tentative D call TRBD2 (5 bases). The CDR3 loop spans 15 amino acids. Per the germline V gene, CDR1 is KGHSH and CDR2 is LQKENI. V lost 3 bases and J lost 2, with 13 bases in between. The CDR3: CASSPRRGSQETQYF. Written as DNA, the CDR3 is TGTGCCAGCTCACCCCGCCGGGGTTCGCAAGAGACCCAGTACTTC.

This clonotype was picked up many times. The CDR3 nucleotides are TGTGCCAGCAGGAGGACCCCGGGGACTGAAGCTTTCTTT. This gives the protein CASRRTPGTEAFF. This chain links TRBV12-3 or TRBV12-4 with TRBJ1-1; D is undetermined. Deletions cut 6 bases from V and 5 bases from J, with 13 bases between. CDR3 length: 13 amino acids.

This clonotype has ten or more counts. This chain uses TRBV7-9 with TRBJ1-1; 7 positions match TRBD1. The trim removed 4 bases at V and 1 base at J, leaving 6 bases unmatched. CDR1 is SEHNR, CDR2 FQNEAQ, per germline (reference sequence). The CDR3 is 15 amino acids. The CDR3 DNA reads as TGTGCCAGCAGCTCCGCCGGGACAGCGAACACTGAAGCTTTCTTT. Protein sequence: CASSSAGTANTEAFF.

V usage is TRBV27 and J usage is TRBJ2-7, with 8 bases aligning to TRBD1. The CDR3 has 15 residues. Losses at the gene ends were 6 bases for V and 6 bases for J; bases not matched to a gene: 13. Germline V gene lookup returns CDR1 MNHEY and CDR2 SMNVEV (reference sequence). CDR3 in DNA: TGTGCCAGCAGAAGCCTAGACAGGGGTCCTACCGAGCAGTACTTC. Protein product: CASRSLDRGPTEQYF.

This clonotype showed up many times. J is TRBJ2-3 and V is TRBV20-1, with TRBD2 matching 7 bases. Per the germline V gene, CDR1 is DFQATT and CDR2 is SNEGSKA (reference sequence). This CDR3 is built from 15 residues. Losses at the gene ends were 6 bases for V and 3 bases for J; bases not matched to a gene: 12. The CDR3 DNA is TGCAGTGCAGAAGTCGGGGACTACAGGACAGATACGCAGTATTTT. Protein: CSAEVGDYRTDTQYF.

This clonotype appeared a few times. The chain uses TRBV30 and TRBJ2-4; maybe TRBD1 (6 bases). The germline V gene encodes CDR1 GTSNPN and CDR2 SVGIG (reference sequence). V lost 0 bases to trimming and J lost 7 bases, with 7 bases between them. There are 12 residues in the CDR3. The CDR3 DNA reads TGTGCCTGGAGTGTACAGGGCAACATTCAGTACTTC. Its protein product is CAWSVQGNIQYF.

This chain links TRBV5-1 with TRBJ2-5; 8 bases agree with TRBD2. CDR3 length: 15 amino acids. With V trimmed by 4 bases and J by 1 base, 6 bases remained unmatched. The germline CDR1 and CDR2 sequences are SGHRS and YFSETQ. The CDR3 is CASSSSGSIQETQYF. Here the CDR3 DNA reads TGCGCCAGCAGCAGCAGCGGGAGTATCCAAGAGACCCAGTACTTC.

This chain connects TRBV7-2 to TRBJ2-7; 11 bases match TRBD2. V dropped 4 bases and J dropped 0; count of bases not matched to a gene: 5. CDR3 size: 16 residues. CDR1 is SGHTA, CDR2 FQGNSA, per germline. Here the CDR3 reads CASSSSSGGFSYEQYF. For the CDR3, the DNA is TGTGCCAGCAGCTCCTCTAGCGGGGGGTTCTCCTACGAGCAGTACTTC.

This clonotype has at least ten counts. The chain employs TRBV6-2 or TRBV6-3 and TRBJ2-1; 7 bases map to TRBD2. Germline lookup yields CDR1 MNHEY and CDR2 SVGEGT. There are 13 residues in the CDR3. V was clipped by 6 bases and J by 5 bases; unmatched bases: 4. CDR3 coding DNA: TGTGCCAGCAGACAGCTAGCGGACAATGAGCAGTTCTTC. Translation: CASRQLADNEQFF.

In this sample, this clonotype turned up a few times. The DNA of the CDR3 is TGTGCCAGCAGCCGCACTAGCGGGCCCTACTACGAGCAGTACTTC. Translated, it gives CASSRTSGPYYEQYF. The chain combines TRBV7-2 with TRBJ2-7; TRBD2 matches at 9 bases. Germline V gives CDR1 SGHTA, CDR2 FQGNSA. The V segment lost 5 bases and the J segment 3 bases; nucleotides outside the gene matches: 8. The CDR3 totals 15 residues.

The J gene is TRBJ2-1, the V gene TRBV6-1; either TRBD1 or TRBD2 may supply D (5 bases each). This CDR3 comprises 12 residues. V was clipped by 2 bases and J by 15 bases, with 14 bases between them. In germline, CDR1 is MNHNS, CDR2 SASEGT. The DNA for the CDR3 is TGTGCCAGCAGTGAACCGGGGCGACGGGGGTTCTTC. Its translation: CASSEPGRRGFF.

This clonotype was counted ten times or more. The rearrangement uses TRBV20-1 and TRBJ1-5; D call uncertain. V was pared by 2 bases and J by 1 base, with 6 bases between. The CDR3 extends over 13 amino acids. Germline loops: CDR1 DFQATT, CDR2 SNEGSKA (reference sequence). CDR3 nucleotide sequence: TGCAGTGCTAGAAGGCGGAGCAATCAGCCCCAGCATTTT. It translates to CSARRRSNQPQHF.

This clonotype has ten or more counts. DNA of the CDR3: TGCGCCAGCAGCTATAGACAGGGGGCTGGCTACGAGCAGTACTTC. Translation: CASSYRQGAGYEQYF. The V call is TRBV5-1, the J call TRBJ2-7, with 10 bases lining up with TRBD1. Germline V gives CDR1 SGHRS, CDR2 YFSETQ. The CDR3 consists of 15 residues. The V gene end was trimmed by 3 bases and the J gene end by 3 bases; junction bases not matched to a gene: 6.

This clonotype was seen a handful of times. The rearrangement joins TRBV7-2 to TRBJ2-1, with TRBD1 matching over 8 bases. Trimming at V came to 2 bases and at J to 9 bases, leaving 6 bases not matched to a gene. The CDR3 extends over 14 amino acids. Germline V gives CDR1 SGHTA, CDR2 FQGNSA. This CDR3 reads CASSLQAGGTEQFF. Written as DNA, the CDR3 is TGTGCCAGCAGCTTACAGGCAGGGGGCACTGAGCAGTTCTTC.

The CDR3 nucleotides are TGTGCCAGCAGTTATGTCGGGGGAAACGTGAACACCATATATTTT. Translating gives CASSYVGGNVNTIYF. The chain joins TRBV12-3 or TRBV12-4 to TRBJ1-3, with D maybe TRBD1 (5 bases). CDR3 length: 15 amino acids. V lost 4 bases to trimming and J lost 7 bases, with 17 bases between them.

This clonotype was found many times. This rearrangement joins TRBV25-1 to TRBJ2-5, with D hard to call. The V end lost 3 bases, the J end lost 5 bases, and 10 bases lay between the germline ends. Germline CDR1 and CDR2: MGHDK and SYGVNS. The CDR3 extends over 13 amino acids. The CDR3 spells CASSDYGRETQYF. CDR3 nucleotides: TGTGCCAGCAGTGACTATGGTCGCGAGACCCAGTACTTC.

This clonotype was seen at least ten times. The chain uses TRBV4-3 and TRBJ1-2; D perhaps matches TRBD1 (6 bases). Trimming removed 0 bases at V and 2 bases at J, with 7 bases between. CDR1 and CDR2 from the germline V gene are LGHNA and YSLEER. The CDR3 has 14 residues. This chain's CDR3 is CASSQDRGNYGYTF. CDR3 DNA: TGCGCCAGCAGCCAAGACAGGGGAAACTATGGCTACACCTTC.

The chain couples TRBV20-1 to TRBJ2-1; a possible D gene is TRBD2 (6 bases). This CDR3 is built from 12 residues. Trimming took off 6 bases at V and 12 bases at J, with 18 bases between the two ends. Germline CDR1 DFQATT, CDR2 SNEGSKA (reference sequence). In nucleotides, the CDR3 is TGCAGTGCAGCGACGTGGGGGGACGGGCAGTTCTTC. Its translation is CSAATWGDGQFF.

This clonotype was found a few times. This sequence joins TRBV20-1 and TRBJ1-2; 9 bases align to TRBD1. With 5 bases clipped from V and 5 bases from J, the junction kept 6 bases outside the gene matches. The CDR3 contains 13 residues. Germline CDR1 DFQATT, CDR2 SNEGSKA (reference sequence). The CDR3 sequence is CSAVGQGTYGYTF. Here the CDR3 DNA reads TGCAGTGCTGTGGGACAGGGTACATATGGCTACACCTTC.

V is TRBV28 and J is TRBJ1-5; D uncertain. The CDR3 has 17 residues. The germline V gene has CDR1 MDHEN and CDR2 SYDVKM. The V end was cut by 3 bases, the J end by 11 bases, with 26 bases between. The CDR3 bases are TGTGCCAGCAGTTTTTACTCACGAGGCCCCCCTGATCTGGCCCAGCATTTT. Translated: CASSFYSRGPPDLAQHF.

The chain has TRBV15 and TRBJ2-1; D is unclear. V shed 2 bases and J shed 0 bases, with 14 bases lying between them. The length of the CDR3 is 17 residues. Germline assignment: CDR1 LNHNV and CDR2 YYDKDF (reference sequence). The CDR3 region is CATSRKPLGISYNEQFF. The CDR3 DNA sequence: TGTGCCACCAGCAGAAAGCCGCTAGGAATCTCCTACAATGAGCAGTTCTTC.

The V gene is TRBV20-1, the J gene TRBJ2-3; D unclear. The germline V gene has CDR1 DFQATT and CDR2 SNEGSKA (reference sequence). The CDR3 loop spans 15 amino acids. V was clipped by 6 bases and J by 2 bases, with 18 bases between them. As DNA, the CDR3 is TGCAGTGCCAGCCCCGACGGCCTTTACACAGATACGCAGTATTTT. Its protein product is CSASPDGLYTDTQYF.